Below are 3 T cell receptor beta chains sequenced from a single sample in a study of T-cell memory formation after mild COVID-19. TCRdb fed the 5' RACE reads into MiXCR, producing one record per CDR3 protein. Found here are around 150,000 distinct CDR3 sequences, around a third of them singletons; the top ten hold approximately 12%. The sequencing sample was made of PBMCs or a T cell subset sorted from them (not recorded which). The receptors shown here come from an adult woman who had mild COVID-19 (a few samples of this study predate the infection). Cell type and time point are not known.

The CDR3 loop is CASTKTGHKNTEAFF. The CDR3 nucleotides are TGTGCCAGCACCAAAACAGGGCACAAGAACACTGAAGCTTTCTTT. The chain uses TRBV7-6 and TRBJ1-1; weak D call: TRBD1 (6 bases). CDR1 and CDR2 (germline): SGHVS, FNYEAQ. V lost 7 bases and J lost 1, with 16 bases in between. CDR3 size: 15 residues.

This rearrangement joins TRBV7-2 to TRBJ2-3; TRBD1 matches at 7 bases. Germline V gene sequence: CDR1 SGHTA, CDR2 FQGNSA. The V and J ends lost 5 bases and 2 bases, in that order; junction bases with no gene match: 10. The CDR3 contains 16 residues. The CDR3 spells CASSPAGTVITDTQYF. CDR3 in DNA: TGTGCCAGCAGCCCAGCCGGGACAGTAATCACAGATACGCAGTATTTT.

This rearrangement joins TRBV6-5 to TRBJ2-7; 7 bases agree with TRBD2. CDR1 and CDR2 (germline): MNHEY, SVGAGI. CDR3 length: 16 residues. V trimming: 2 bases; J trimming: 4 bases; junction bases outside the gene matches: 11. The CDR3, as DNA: TGTGCCAGCAGTTACAGAAGCGGGGTCGAAAATTACGAGCAGTACTTC. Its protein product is CASSYRSGVENYEQYF.